This T cell receptor beta chain was identified during a study of CD8 T cell repertoires and HIV-1 epitope variants. The germline V gene encodes CDR1 PRHDT and CDR2 FYEKMQ (reference sequence). V shed 4 bases, J shed 6 bases, and the junction held 6 bases outside the gene matches. The length of the CDR3 is 15 residues. The method was immunoSEQ multiplex PCR; TCRdb's version includes in-frame clones alone and lacks a portion of them. The sample carries 6,000 or so clones, 65% recorded once. In the case of this clone: Antigen specificity is unknown.

Sequencing was carried out using cultured CD8+ T cells derived from PBMCs. The TCR was taken from a male donor with HIV. The chain joins TRBV13 to TRBJ2-3; 11 bases fit TRBD2. This CDR3 is CASSWGTSGSDTQYF. Here the CDR3 DNA reads TGTGCCAGCAGCTGGGGGACTAGCGGCTCTGATACGCAGTATTTT.